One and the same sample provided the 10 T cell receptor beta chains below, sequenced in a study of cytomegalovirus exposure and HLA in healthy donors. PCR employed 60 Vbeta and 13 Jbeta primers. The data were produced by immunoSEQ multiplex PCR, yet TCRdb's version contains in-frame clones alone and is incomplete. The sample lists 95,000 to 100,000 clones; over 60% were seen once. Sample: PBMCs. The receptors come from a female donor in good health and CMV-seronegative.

In DNA, the CDR3 is TGCGCCAGCAGCTTCCTAGCGGGAGCCCCAGATACGCAGTATTTT. It yields the protein CASSFLAGAPDTQYF. The chain employs TRBV5-1 and TRBJ2-3; 10 bases line up with TRBD2. The CDR3 has 15 residues. J lost 4 bases, V lost 2 bases, and 4 bases had no gene match. Germline V gives CDR1 SGHRS, CDR2 YFSETQ.

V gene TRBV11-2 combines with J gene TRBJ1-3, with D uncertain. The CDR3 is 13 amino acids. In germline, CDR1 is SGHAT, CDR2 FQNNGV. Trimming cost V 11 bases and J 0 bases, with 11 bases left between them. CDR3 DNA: TGTGCCGGAGGGCCGAGCTCTGGAAACACCATATATTTT. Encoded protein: CAGGPSSGNTIYF.

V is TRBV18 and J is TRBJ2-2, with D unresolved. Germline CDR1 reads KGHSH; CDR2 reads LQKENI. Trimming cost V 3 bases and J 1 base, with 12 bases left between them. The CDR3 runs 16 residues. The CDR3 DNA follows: TGTGCCAGCTCACCGCCGCTAGGTCTGAACACCGGGGAGCTGTTTTTT. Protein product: CASSPPLGLNTGELFF. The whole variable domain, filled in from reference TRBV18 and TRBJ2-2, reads NAGVMQNPRHLVRRRGQEARLRCSPMKGHSHVYWYRQLPEEGLKFMVYLQKENIIDESGMPKERFSAEFPKEGPSILRIQQVVRGDSAAYFCASSPPLGLNTGELFFGEGSRLTVL.

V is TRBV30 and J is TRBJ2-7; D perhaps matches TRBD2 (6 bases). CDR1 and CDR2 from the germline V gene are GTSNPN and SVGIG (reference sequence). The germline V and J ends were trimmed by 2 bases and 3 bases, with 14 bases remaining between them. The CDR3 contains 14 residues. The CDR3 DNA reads TGTGCCTGGAGTCGGGCTAGCGCGAACTACGAGCAGTACTTC. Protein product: CAWSRASANYEQYF.

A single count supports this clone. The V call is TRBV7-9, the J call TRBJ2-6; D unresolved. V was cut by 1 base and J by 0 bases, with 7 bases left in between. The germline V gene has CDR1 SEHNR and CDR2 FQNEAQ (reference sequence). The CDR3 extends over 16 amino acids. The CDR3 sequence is CASSLVSYSGANVLTF. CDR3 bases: TGTGCCAGCAGCTTAGTGAGCTACTCTGGGGCCAACGTCCTGACTTTC.

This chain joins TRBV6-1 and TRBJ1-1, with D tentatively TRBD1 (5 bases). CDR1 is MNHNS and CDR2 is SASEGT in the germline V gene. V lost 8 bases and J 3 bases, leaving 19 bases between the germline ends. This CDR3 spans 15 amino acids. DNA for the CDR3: TGTGCCAGCGGGGATTGGGGCCGCCAGGACACTGAAGCTTTCTTT. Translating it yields CASGDWGRQDTEAFF.

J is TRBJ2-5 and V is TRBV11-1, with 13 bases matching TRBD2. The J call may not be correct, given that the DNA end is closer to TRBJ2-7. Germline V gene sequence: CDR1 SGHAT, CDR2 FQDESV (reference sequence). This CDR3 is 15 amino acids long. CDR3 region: CASSFTSGRASEQYF. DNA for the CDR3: TGTGCCAGCAGCTTCACTAGCGGGAGGGCCTCCGAGCAGTACTTC.

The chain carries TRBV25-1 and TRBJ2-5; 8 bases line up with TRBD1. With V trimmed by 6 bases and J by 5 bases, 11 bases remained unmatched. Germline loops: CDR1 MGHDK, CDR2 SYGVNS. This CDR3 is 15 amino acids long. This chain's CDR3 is CASSARQGLQETQYF. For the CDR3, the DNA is TGTGCCAGCAGCGCTAGACAGGGGTTACAGGAGACCCAGTACTTC. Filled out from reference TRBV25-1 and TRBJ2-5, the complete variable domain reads EADIYQTPRYLVIGTGKKITLECSQTMGHDKMYWYQQDPGMELHLIHYSYGVNSTEKGDLSSESTVSRIRTEHFPLTLESARPSHTSQYLCASSARQGLQETQYFGPGTRLLVL.

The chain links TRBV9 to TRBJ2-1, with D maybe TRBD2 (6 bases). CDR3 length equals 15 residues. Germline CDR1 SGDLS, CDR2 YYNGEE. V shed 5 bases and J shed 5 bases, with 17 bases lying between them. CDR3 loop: CASRPPSDSHNEQFF. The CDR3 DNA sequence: TGTGCCAGCAGGCCCCCTAGCGACAGTCACAATGAGCAGTTCTTC.

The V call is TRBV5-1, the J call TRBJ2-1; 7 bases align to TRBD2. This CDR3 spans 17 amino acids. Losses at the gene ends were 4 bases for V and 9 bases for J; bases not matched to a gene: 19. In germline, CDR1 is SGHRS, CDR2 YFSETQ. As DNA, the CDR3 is TGCGCCAGCAGCGGTAGCTCTAGACTAGCCGGCCCAAGTGAGCAGTTCTTC. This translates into CASSGSSRLAGPSEQFF.